What follows describes a single T cell receptor (beta chain). Its antigen remains unidentified. This sample was taken from a study of T cells expressing NK-cell markers. Study observations and caveats: Unclear, still, was the HCMV specificity of the expanded NKG2C+ T cell clones.

CDR1 is MNHEY and CDR2 is SMNVEV in the germline V gene (reference sequence). The CDR3 extends over 15 amino acids. TCRdb re-called the 5' RACE reads; one entry per CDR3 protein, DNA not given. The table for this sample gives fewer than 550,000 distinct CDR3 sequences. Sequenced sample: blood T cells: a sorted CD56 or NKG2C T cell subset, CD4+ or CD8+ T cells, or bulk PBMC T cells (not recorded which). This TCR came from a woman in her forties or fifties in good health. The chain is built from TRBV27 and TRBJ1-6. CDR3 protein: CASSFDISYNSPLHF.